The clone carrying this T cell receptor (beta chain) was seen many times. RNA transcripts were the template for amplifying TCR beta CDR3 regions. Using the HTBI primer set, a first-round RT-PCR was run on the TCR CDR3. In TCRdb, the multiplex PCR reads were re-called with MiXCR into one record per CDR3 protein. The sample lists approximately 400,000 distinct CDR3 sequences, more than 15% seen once, with over 7.5% in the top ten. This sample was taken from a study of T cells in Graves' hyperthyroidism and ophthalmopathy. Trimming at V came to 6 bases and at J to 12 bases, leaving 8 bases not matched to a gene. Per the germline V gene, CDR1 is MDHEN and CDR2 is SYDVKM. This CDR3 spans 12 amino acids.

Sequencing was done on a sample of blood. The clonotype comes from a woman aged 18-29 years with Graves' hyperthyroidism. This chain links TRBV28 with TRBJ2-4; 7 bases map to TRBD1. The DNA of the CDR3 is TGTGCCAGCAGCTTCCGACAGGGCCGTCAGTACTTC. Its translation is CASSFRQGRQYF.